A selection of T cell receptor beta chains follows, all from one sample in a study of ipilimumab plus nivolumab after autologous stem cell transplantation. Sequenced by immunoSEQ multiplex PCR; TCRdb stores in-frame clones only, minus some. The profile shows tens of thousands of clones, 70% to 90% of them singletons. The source was PBMCs, collected in a trial of ipilimumab plus nivolumab as post-transplant consolidation. Receptor source: a male donor with diffuse large B-cell lymphoma. The CDR3 runs from the conserved cysteine through the conserved F or W. Fields, in order: V gene, CDR3 length, J gene, D gene, clone size, CDR3 protein, CDR3 DNA. The D gene is left open where the match is weak. A clone size is listed for some rows: how often the clone was seen (once, few, many), or a class if it is expanded.

V: TRBV5-1
length: 17
J: TRBJ2-5
D: TRBD2
size: -
CDR3: CASSLVPSGVNQETQYF
DNA: TGCGCCAGCAGCTTGGTCCCTAGCGGGGTAAACCAAGAGACCCAGTACTTC

V: TRBV5-1
length: 13
J: TRBJ2-3
D: -
size: -
CDR3: CASSLGGQDTQYF
DNA: TGCGCCAGCAGCTTGGGGGGGCAAGATACGCAGTATTTT

V: TRBV7-8
length: 13
J: TRBJ1-1
D: -
size: -
CDR3: CASSIERNTEAFF
DNA: TGTGCCAGCAGCATCGAGAGGAACACTGAAGCTTTCTTT

V: TRBV2
length: 15
J: TRBJ1-2
D: -
size: -
CDR3: CASSSGRRPSYGYTF
DNA: TGTGCCAGCAGTTCCGGACGAAGACCGAGCTATGGCTACACCTTC

V: TRBV19
length: 14
J: TRBJ2-1
D: -
size: -
CDR3: CASSQGIDYNEQFF
DNA: TGTGCCAGTAGTCAGGGAATTGACTACAATGAGCAGTTCTTC

V: TRBV7-2
length: 15
J: TRBJ1-4
D: -
size: -
CDR3: CASSRTLPGSEKLFF
DNA: TGTGCCAGCAGCCGTACCCTGCCCGGGTCTGAAAAACTGTTTTTT

V: TRBV9
length: 15
J: TRBJ2-3
D: TRBD2
size: -
CDR3: CASSPRTRVGDTQYF
DNA: TGTGCCAGCAGCCCTAGGACTAGGGTTGGGGATACGCAGTATTTT

V: TRBV4-3
length: 17
J: TRBJ2-5
D: TRBD2
size: -
CDR3: CASSQEGTSGGWETQYF
DNA: TGCGCCAGCAGCCAAGAAGGGACTAGCGGGGGTTGGGAGACCCAGTACTTC

V: TRBV11-3
length: 13
J: TRBJ1-6
D: -
size: -
CDR3: CASSLDANSPLHF
DNA: TGTGCCAGCAGCTTAGATGCCAATTCACCCCTCCACTTT

V: TRBV5-4
length: 15
J: TRBJ1-1
D: -
size: -
CDR3: CASSLGRGSWTEAFF
DNA: TGTGCCAGCAGCTTGGGAAGGGGTAGTTGGACTGAAGCTTTCTTT

V: TRBV27
length: 12
J: TRBJ2-1
D: -
size: -
CDR3: CASSIIGDEQFF
DNA: TGTGCCAGCAGCATAATAGGGGATGAGCAGTTCTTC

V: TRBV4-1
length: 14
J: TRBJ1-1
D: -
size: few
CDR3: CASSQADRNTEAFF
DNA: TGCGCCAGCAGCCAAGCAGACAGAAACACTGAAGCTTTCTTT

V: TRBV4-2
length: 12
J: TRBJ2-3
D: -
size: -
CDR3: CASRGSTDTQYF
DNA: TGTGCCTCCCGGGGGAGCACAGATACGCAGTATTTT

V: TRBV13
length: 14
J: TRBJ2-1
D: -
size: -
CDR3: CASSPGTKGNEQFF
DNA: TGTGCCAGCAGCCCCGGTACCAAGGGGAATGAGCAGTTCTTC

V: TRBV5-1
length: 16
J: TRBJ2-3
D: -
size: -
CDR3: CASSLAEGGGGDTQYF
DNA: TGCGCCAGCAGCTTGGCCGAGGGGGGCGGAGGAGATACGCAGTATTTT

V: TRBV15
length: 14
J: TRBJ2-3
D: -
size: few
CDR3: CAIKGTGGTDTQYF
DNA: TGTGCCATCAAGGGGACTGGCGGCACAGATACGCAGTATTTT

V: TRBV30
length: 11
J: TRBJ1-2
D: -
size: once
CDR3: CAWSWGDGYTF
DNA: TGTGCCTGGAGTTGGGGGGATGGCTACACCTTC

V: TRBV19
length: 14
J: TRBJ1-2
D: -
size: few
CDR3: CASNLREGRVGYTF
DNA: TGTGCCAGTAACTTGAGGGAGGGCCGTGTGGGCTACACCTTC

V: TRBV6-5
length: 14
J: TRBJ2-2
D: TRBD1
size: -
CDR3: CASSFDRGTGELFF
DNA: TGTGCCAGCAGTTTCGACAGGGGCACCGGGGAGCTGTTTTTT